This T cell receptor (beta chain) emerged from a study of blood T cell repertoires in COVID-19. Study-level information: Some COVID-19 samples were acute and others convalescent; all came from the United States, Italy and Spain. PBMCs, B-cell-depleted T cells, or T cells were the source of the cDNA or gDNA that made up the material.

In the original workflow: Amplifying reference gene primers gave estimates of nucleated cell counts. Sequenced by immunoSEQ multiplex PCR; TCRdb stores in-frame clones only, minus some. The V and J calls and clone size come from that table; D and trimming were worked out from the DNA. The data hold tens of thousands of clones, with 75% to 90% observed a single time. V was shortened by 3 bases and J by 6 bases, with 15 bases between the two germline ends. Germline V CDR1 and CDR2: SGHTA, FQGNSA. The CDR3 runs to 15 residues. The sequenced sample was peripheral blood. This chain joins TRBV7-2 and TRBJ2-1; TRBD2 might be the D (5 bases). The receptor comes from a man aged 55-75 years with active or convalescent COVID-19. CDR3 protein: CASSFRDLRVNEQFF. In DNA form, the CDR3 reads TGTGCCAGCAGCTTCAGAGACCTGAGGGTCAATGAGCAGTTCTTC.